The 9 T cell receptor beta chains below were found in one sample sequenced in a study of blood T cell repertoires in COVID-19. Assay used: immunoSEQ multiplex PCR; TCRdb lists only in-frame clones, some missing. Seen here are approximately 300,000 clones, around 86% observed once, and the top ten hold 1%. The sample taken for sequencing was peripheral blood. Receptor source: a man aged 50 or older with active or convalescent COVID-19.

The gene calls are TRBV7-2 and TRBJ1-1; 7 nucleotides line up with TRBD1. This CDR3 region has 14 residues. Germline CDR1 is SGHTA and CDR2 is FQGNSA. V was pared by 5 bases and J by 2 bases, with 5 bases of the junction left unmatched. The CDR3 bases are TGTGCCAGCAGCCATGGACAGGTCAACACTGAAGCTTTCTTT. It encodes CASSHGQVNTEAFF.

The chain is built from TRBV19 and TRBJ1-1; a weak D match, TRBD1 (5 bases). V lost 4 bases to trimming and J lost 3 bases, with 12 bases between them. CDR1 and CDR2 (germline): LNHDA, SQIVND (reference sequence). The CDR3 has 14 residues. CDR3 in amino acids: CASSSRVGDTEAFF. In DNA, the CDR3 is TGTGCCAGTAGTAGCAGGGTAGGGGACACTGAAGCTTTCTTT. The variable domain in full, completed from reference TRBV19 and TRBJ1-1, reads DGGITQSPKYLFRKEGQNVTLSCEQNLNHDAMYWYRQDPGQGLRLIYYSQIVNDFQKGDIAEGYSVSREKKESFPLTVTSAQKNPTAFYLCASSSRVGDTEAFFGQGTRLTVV.

The chain is built from TRBV11-2 and TRBJ1-1; the D is unclear. The germline CDR1 and CDR2 sequences are SGHAT and FQNNGV. The V end was cut by 1 base, the J end by 8 bases, with 11 bases between. The CDR3 is made up of 13 amino acids. CDR3 nucleotide sequence: TGTGCCAGCAGCTTAGTCAGGAGGGCCGAAGCTTTCTTT. Protein sequence: CASSLVRRAEAFF.

The V and J genes are TRBV7-9 and TRBJ2-5; 8 bases map to TRBD1. CDR1 is SEHNR and CDR2 is FQNEAQ in the germline V gene (reference sequence). This CDR3 comprises 15 residues. V trimming: 4 bases; J trimming: 5 bases; junction bases outside the gene matches: 9. CDR3 nucleotide sequence: TGTGCCAGCAGCTCCGACCAGGGGGCTTTTGAGACCCAGTACTTC. Its protein product is CASSSDQGAFETQYF.

In DNA, the CDR3 is TGTGCCAGCAGTTCGAGGGCGGAGGGCTACACCTTC. This encodes CASSSRAEGYTF. The chain links TRBV28 to TRBJ1-2, with D hard to call. This CDR3 spans 12 amino acids. Germline V gene lookup returns CDR1 MDHEN and CDR2 SYDVKM. V lost 4 bases, J lost 8 bases, and 11 bases lay in between.

The gene calls are TRBV28 and TRBJ1-5; possible D gene TRBD1, 6 bases. Trimming took off 6 bases at V and 3 bases at J, with 15 bases between the two ends. Looked up from germline, CDR1 is MDHEN and CDR2 is SYDVKM. The CDR3 runs to 15 residues. The CDR3 region is CASRPFGQNNQPQHF. CDR3 coding DNA: TGTGCCAGCAGGCCATTCGGACAGAACAATCAGCCCCAGCATTTT.

This chain uses TRBV4-3 with TRBJ1-2; D might be TRBD1 (5 bases). V was pared by 1 base and J by 4 bases, with 16 bases between. There are 16 residues in the CDR3. Germline CDR1 is LGHNA and CDR2 is YSLEER. CDR3 amino acids: CASSQVVREGSYGYTF. The CDR3 DNA sequence: TGCGCCAGCAGCCAAGTTGTCAGGGAAGGATCCTATGGCTACACCTTC.

As to this clone: Within the sample, other DNA sequences also encode this same CDR3. This rearrangement joins TRBV19 to TRBJ2-5; tentatively, D is TRBD2 (6 bases). The germline V gene has CDR1 LNHDA and CDR2 SQIVND (reference sequence). This CDR3 spans 13 amino acids. V lost 3 bases to trimming and J lost 4 bases, with 9 bases between them. CDR3 sequence (DNA): TGTGCCAGTAGTATCAGGAGGGGAGAGACCCAGTACTTC. Its protein is CASSIRRGETQYF.

The V and J genes are TRBV24-1 and TRBJ2-5, with TRBD1 matching 9 bases. The CDR3 is 12 residues long. CDR1 and CDR2 (germline): KGHDR, SFDVKD. J was trimmed by 9 bases and V by 9 bases; bases with no gene match: 7. The CDR3 protein is CATSTGGEAQYF. The CDR3 DNA sequence: TGTGCCACCTCGACAGGGGGGGAGGCCCAGTACTTC.